Listed here are 12 T cell receptor beta chains from one sample, sequenced in a study of shared T cell receptors in the human thymus. Measured with immunoSEQ multiplex PCR; TCRdb has only the in-frame clones, and not every one. The table has roughly 550,000 clones, more than 75% seen once. The data also belong to a second study, concerning human thymus T cells.

Source material: thymocytes. The receptors shown here come from a boy under two years old with a congenital heart defect.

V gene TRBV10-3 combines with J gene TRBJ1-1; 8 bases are shared with TRBD1. Germline CDR1 is ENHRY and CDR2 is SYGVKD. The CDR3 spans 15 residues. J gave up 0 bases and V 1 base, and 1 base lay outside the gene matches. The CDR3 loop is CAISEWTGLNTEAFF. The CDR3, as DNA: TGTGCCATCAGTGAGTGGACAGGGCTGAACACTGAAGCTTTCTTT.

This clone was seen a handful of times. The chain employs TRBV5-6 and TRBJ2-5; D is ambiguous. Germline V CDR1 and CDR2: SGHDT, YYEEEE. This CDR3 contains 15 residues. Trimming pared 0 bases from V and 5 bases from J, leaving 14 bases between. As DNA, the CDR3 is TGTGCCAGCAGCTTGGGCCCTGGCCCACCCGAGACCCAGTACTTC. Translating gives CASSLGPGPPETQYF. Filled out from reference TRBV5-6 and TRBJ2-5, the complete variable domain reads DAGVTQSPTHLIKTRGQQVTLRCSPKSGHDTVSWYQQALGQGPQFIFQYYEEEERQRGNFPDRFSGHQFPNYSSELNVNALLLGDSALYLCASSLGPGPPETQYFGPGTRLLVL.

This chain uses TRBV29-1 with TRBJ2-1, with a weak D call TRBD1 (5 bases). V shed 7 bases and J shed 7 bases, with 17 bases lying between them. The CDR3 is 13 residues long. Germline loops: CDR1 SQVTM, CDR2 ANQGSEA. In DNA, the CDR3 is TGCAGCGCCCAGACAGAGTCAAGAAATGAGCAGTTCTTC. Encoded protein: CSAQTESRNEQFF.

The table lists this clone with a count of one. The rearrangement joins TRBV5-4 to TRBJ2-7, with 12 bases identical to TRBD2. After removal of 4 bases from V and 6 bases from J, the junction contained 5 bases not matched to a gene. Germline values: CDR1 SGHNT, CDR2 YYREEE (reference sequence). This CDR3 comprises 14 residues. The CDR3 loop is CASSPGTSGFEQYF. DNA of the CDR3: TGTGCCAGCAGCCCAGGGACTAGCGGGTTCGAGCAGTACTTC.

The chain combines TRBV7-9 with TRBJ2-1, with 10 nucleotides matching TRBD2. Trimming took 4 bases from V and 9 from J; bases not matched to a gene: 15. CDR3 length equals 17 residues. Germline CDR1 reads SEHNR; CDR2 reads FQNEAQ (reference sequence). The CDR3 region has the DNA TGTGCCAGCAGCTCGAATTCCGGGACTAGCGAACGGGGTGAGCAGTTCTTC. It yields the protein CASSSNSGTSERGEQFF.

The chain links TRBV7-2 to TRBJ2-5; D gene ambiguous. The CDR3 runs 13 residues. Trimming pared 4 bases from V and 3 bases from J, leaving 9 bases between. Germline V gene lookup returns CDR1 SGHTA and CDR2 FQGNSA. CDR3 nucleotide sequence: TGTGCCAGCAGCTCCGTGCGGAAAGAGACCCAGTACTTC. Translation: CASSSVRKETQYF.

This chain joins TRBV10-3 and TRBJ2-7; 8 bases line up with TRBD2. With V trimmed by 8 bases and J by 6 bases, 15 bases remained unmatched. This CDR3 is 15 amino acids long. CDR1 is ENHRY and CDR2 is SYGVKD in the germline V gene. DNA for the CDR3: TGTGCCATCGGGTGGTCTGGGACTAGTAGGTTCGAGCAGTACTTC. Amino acids: CAIGWSGTSRFEQYF.

This chain joins TRBV5-4 and TRBJ2-7, with D perhaps TRBD2 (7 bases). The ends were cut back, 3 bases at V and 4 bases at J, with 20 bases in the middle. CDR1 is SGHNT and CDR2 is YYREEE in the germline V gene (reference sequence). This CDR3 comprises 16 residues. The CDR3 here is CASSSASSGGAYEQYF. The CDR3 region has the DNA TGTGCCAGCAGCTCCGCATCCTCGGGGGGCGCATACGAGCAGTACTTC. The variable domain in full, completed from reference TRBV5-4 and TRBJ2-7, reads ETGVTQSPTHLIKTRGQQVTLRCSSQSGHNTVSWYQQALGQGPQFIFQYYREEENGRGNFPPRFSGLQFPNYSSELNVNALELDDSALYLCASSSASSGGAYEQYFGPGTRLTVT.

With regard to this clone: This sample also contains other DNA sequences that code for the same CDR3. CDR3 residues: CASSPGQGAYEQYF. The CDR3 DNA reads TGTGCCAGCTCACCAGGACAGGGGGCTTACGAGCAGTACTTC. This chain links TRBV18 with TRBJ2-7; TRBD1 matches at 11 bases. The CDR3 extends over 14 amino acids. Germline V gene lookup returns CDR1 KGHSH and CDR2 LQKENI. Germline trimming cut 2 bases from V and 4 bases from J; bases unmatched to any gene: 1. Filled out from reference TRBV18 and TRBJ2-7, the complete variable domain reads NAGVMQNPRHLVRRRGQEARLRCSPMKGHSHVYWYRQLPEEGLKFMVYLQKENIIDESGMPKERFSAEFPKEGPSILRIQQVVRGDSAAYFCASSPGQGAYEQYFGPGTRLTVT.

This chain uses TRBV5-8 with TRBJ2-7; 9 bases map to TRBD1. This CDR3 spans 16 amino acids. Germline trimming cut 5 bases from V and 0 bases from J; bases unmatched to any gene: 9. Germline CDR1 reads SGHTS; CDR2 reads YDEGEE. The CDR3 reads CASRITGGGDSYEQYF. The DNA for the CDR3 is TGTGCCAGCAGGATTACAGGGGGCGGTGACTCCTACGAGCAGTACTTC.

This clone was picked up one time. The J gene is TRBJ2-6, the V gene TRBV10-2; weak D call: TRBD1 (6 bases). The CDR3 loop spans 16 amino acids. Germline V gene data show CDR1 as WSHSY and CDR2 as SAAADI. Deletions cut 9 bases from V and 3 bases from J, with 18 bases between. The CDR3 loop reads CASDPSGQLGANVLTF. The CDR3, as DNA: TGCGCCAGTGACCCCTCGGGACAACTTGGGGCCAACGTCCTGACTTTC.

V usage is TRBV18 and J usage is TRBJ1-1, with D tentatively TRBD1 (5 bases). V lost 3 bases and J lost 3, with 20 bases in between. CDR3 length: 17 amino acids. Germline lookup yields CDR1 KGHSH and CDR2 LQKENI. CDR3 sequence: CASSPRGKVKVDTEAFF. CDR3 sequence (DNA): TGTGCCAGCTCACCTCGGGGGAAAGTAAAGGTGGACACTGAAGCTTTCTTT.